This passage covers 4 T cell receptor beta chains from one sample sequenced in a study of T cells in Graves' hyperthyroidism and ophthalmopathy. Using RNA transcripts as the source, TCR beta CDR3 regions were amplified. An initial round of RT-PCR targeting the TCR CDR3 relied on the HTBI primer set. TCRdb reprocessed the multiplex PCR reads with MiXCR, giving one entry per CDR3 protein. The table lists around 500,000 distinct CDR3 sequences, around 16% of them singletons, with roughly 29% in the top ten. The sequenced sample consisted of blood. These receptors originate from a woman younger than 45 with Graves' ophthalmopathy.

The DNA of the CDR3 is TGTGCCAGCAGTCCCGAAAAGGGGGGCACCGGGGAGCTGTTTTTT. This gives the protein CASSPEKGGTGELFF. This chain uses TRBV28 with TRBJ2-2; D is perhaps TRBD1 or TRBD2 (6 bases each). V was shortened by 5 bases and J by 4 bases, with 14 bases between the two germline ends. Germline CDR1 is MDHEN and CDR2 is SYDVKM. This CDR3 region has 15 residues. The full variable domain, its missing parts supplied by reference TRBV28 and TRBJ2-2, is DVKVTQSSRYLVKRTGEKVFLECVQDMDHENMFWYRQDPGLGLRLIYFSYDVKMKEKGDIPEGYSVSREKKERFSLILESASTNQTSMYLCASSPEKGGTGELFFGEGSRLTVL.

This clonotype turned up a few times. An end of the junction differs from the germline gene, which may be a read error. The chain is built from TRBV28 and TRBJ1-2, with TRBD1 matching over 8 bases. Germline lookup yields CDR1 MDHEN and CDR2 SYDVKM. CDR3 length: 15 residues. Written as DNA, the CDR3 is TGTGCCTACTCTAACGGACAGGGTTTTTCTTATGACTACACCTTC. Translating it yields CAYSNGQGFSYDYTF.

The CDR3 loop reads CASSSTGGVNEAFF. The CDR3 DNA is TGTGCCAGCAGCTCTACAGGGGGCGTAAATGAAGCTTTCTTT. The rearrangement uses TRBV7-9 and TRBJ1-1; the match to TRBD1 covers 9 bases. Germline-derived CDR1 and CDR2 are SEHNR and FQNEAQ (reference sequence). The CDR3 extends over 14 amino acids. V lost 4 bases to trimming and J lost 7 bases; unmatched junction nucleotides: 7.

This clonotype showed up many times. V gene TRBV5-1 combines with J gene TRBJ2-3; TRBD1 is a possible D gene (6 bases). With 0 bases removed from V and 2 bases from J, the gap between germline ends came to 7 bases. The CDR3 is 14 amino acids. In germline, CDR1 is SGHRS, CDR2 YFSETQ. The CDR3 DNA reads TGCGCCAGCAGCTTGGGGACAGCCACAGATACGCAGTATTTT. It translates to CASSLGTATDTQYF.